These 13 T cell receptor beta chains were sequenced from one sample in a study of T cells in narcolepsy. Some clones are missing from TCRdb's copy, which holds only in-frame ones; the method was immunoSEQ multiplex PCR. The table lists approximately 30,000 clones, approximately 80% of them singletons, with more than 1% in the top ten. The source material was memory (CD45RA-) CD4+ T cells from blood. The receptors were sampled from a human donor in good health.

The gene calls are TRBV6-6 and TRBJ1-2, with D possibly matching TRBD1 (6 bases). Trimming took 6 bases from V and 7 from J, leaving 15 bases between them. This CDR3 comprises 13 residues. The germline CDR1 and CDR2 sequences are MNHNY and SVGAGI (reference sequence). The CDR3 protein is CASSPGQSFGYTF. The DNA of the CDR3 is TGTGCCAGCAGCCCTGGACAGTCTTTTGGCTACACCTTC.

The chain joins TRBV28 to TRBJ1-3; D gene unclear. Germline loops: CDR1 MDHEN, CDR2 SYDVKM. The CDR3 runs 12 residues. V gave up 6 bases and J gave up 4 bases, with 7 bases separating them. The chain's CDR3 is CASRPLGNTIYF. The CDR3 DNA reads TGTGCCAGCAGACCCCTAGGAAACACCATATATTTT.

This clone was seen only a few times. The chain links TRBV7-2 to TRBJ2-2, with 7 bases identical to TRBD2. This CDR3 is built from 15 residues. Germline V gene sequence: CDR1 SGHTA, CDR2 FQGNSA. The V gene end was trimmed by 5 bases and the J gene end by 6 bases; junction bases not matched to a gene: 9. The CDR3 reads CASSPGGVRAGELFF. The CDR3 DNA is TGTGCCAGCAGCCCTGGGGGGGTGCGCGCCGGGGAGCTGTTTTTT.

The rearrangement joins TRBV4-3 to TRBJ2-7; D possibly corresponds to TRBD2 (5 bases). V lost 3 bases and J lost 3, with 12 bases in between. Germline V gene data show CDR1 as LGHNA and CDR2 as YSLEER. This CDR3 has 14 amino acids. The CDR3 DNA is TGCGCCAGCAGCCAGGACGGACTCTACTACGAGCAGTACTTC. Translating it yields CASSQDGLYYEQYF.

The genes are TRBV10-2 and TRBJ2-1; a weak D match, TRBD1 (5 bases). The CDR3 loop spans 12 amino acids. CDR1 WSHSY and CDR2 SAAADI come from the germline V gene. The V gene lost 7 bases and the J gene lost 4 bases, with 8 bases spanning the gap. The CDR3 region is CASTTDYNEQFF. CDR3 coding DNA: TGCGCCAGCACGACAGATTACAATGAGCAGTTCTTC.

For the CDR3, the DNA is TGTGCCAGCAGCGTAGAGCCGAGCTCCTACGAGCAGTACTTC. It codes for CASSVEPSSYEQYF. The chain uses TRBV9 and TRBJ2-7; no reliable D call. CDR1 and CDR2 (germline): SGDLS, YYNGEE. The CDR3 is made up of 14 amino acids. Trimming took off 0 bases at V and 0 bases at J, with 7 bases between the two ends.

Here the CDR3 reads CASSLATSNTEAFF. The CDR3 region has the DNA TGTGCCAGCAGCTTAGCAACCTCGAACACTGAAGCTTTCTTT. The V and J genes are TRBV7-2 and TRBJ1-1; D uncertain. CDR1 SGHTA and CDR2 FQGNSA come from the germline V gene. V dropped 0 bases and J dropped 1 base, with 6 bases sitting between them. The CDR3 sequence is 14 residues long.

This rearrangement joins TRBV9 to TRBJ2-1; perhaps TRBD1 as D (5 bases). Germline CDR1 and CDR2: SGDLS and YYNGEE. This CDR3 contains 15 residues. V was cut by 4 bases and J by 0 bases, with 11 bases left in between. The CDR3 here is CASSFLDSSYNEQFF. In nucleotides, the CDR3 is TGTGCCAGCAGCTTTTTAGACAGCTCCTACAATGAGCAGTTCTTC.

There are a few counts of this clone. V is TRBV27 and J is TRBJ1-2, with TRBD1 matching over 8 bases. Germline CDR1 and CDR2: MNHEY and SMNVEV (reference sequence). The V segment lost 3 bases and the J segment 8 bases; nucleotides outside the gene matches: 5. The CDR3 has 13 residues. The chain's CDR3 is CASSFGQGAGYTF. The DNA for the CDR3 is TGTGCCAGCAGTTTTGGACAGGGAGCCGGCTACACCTTC.

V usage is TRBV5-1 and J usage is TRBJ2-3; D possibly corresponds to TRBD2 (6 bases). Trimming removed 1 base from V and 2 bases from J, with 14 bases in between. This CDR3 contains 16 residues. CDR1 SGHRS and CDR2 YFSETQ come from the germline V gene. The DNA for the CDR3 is TGCGCCAGCAGCTTGAGGCCAGGGAGGACCACAGATACGCAGTATTTT. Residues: CASSLRPGRTTDTQYF.

CDR3 sequence reads: CATKTRSREAQYF. DNA for the CDR3: TGTGCCACCAAAACCCGGAGTCGGGAGGCGCAGTACTTC. The chain couples TRBV5-6 to TRBJ2-7, with 7 bases lining up with TRBD2. Trimming removed 9 bases from V and 9 bases from J; junction bases left unmatched: 15. CDR3 length: 13 residues. Germline CDR1 reads SGHDT; CDR2 reads YYEEEE.

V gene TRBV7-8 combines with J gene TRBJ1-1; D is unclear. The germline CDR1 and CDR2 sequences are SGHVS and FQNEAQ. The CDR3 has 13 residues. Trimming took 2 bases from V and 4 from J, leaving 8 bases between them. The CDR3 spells CASSLISGTEAFF. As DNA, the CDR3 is TGTGCCAGCAGCTTAATCTCGGGCACTGAAGCTTTCTTT. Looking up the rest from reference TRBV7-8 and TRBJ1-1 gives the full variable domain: GAGVSQSPRYKVAKRGQDVALRCDPISGHVSLFWYQQALGQGPEFLTYFQNEAQLDKSGLPSDRFFAERPEGSVSTLKIQRTQQEDSAVYLCASSLISGTEAFFGQGTRLTVV.

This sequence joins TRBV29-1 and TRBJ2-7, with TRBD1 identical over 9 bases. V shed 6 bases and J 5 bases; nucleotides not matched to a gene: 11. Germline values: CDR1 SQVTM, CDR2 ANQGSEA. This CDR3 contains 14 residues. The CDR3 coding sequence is TGCAGCGTAGGAACAGGGGGCTGGGATGACGAGCAGTACTTC. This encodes CSVGTGGWDDEQYF.